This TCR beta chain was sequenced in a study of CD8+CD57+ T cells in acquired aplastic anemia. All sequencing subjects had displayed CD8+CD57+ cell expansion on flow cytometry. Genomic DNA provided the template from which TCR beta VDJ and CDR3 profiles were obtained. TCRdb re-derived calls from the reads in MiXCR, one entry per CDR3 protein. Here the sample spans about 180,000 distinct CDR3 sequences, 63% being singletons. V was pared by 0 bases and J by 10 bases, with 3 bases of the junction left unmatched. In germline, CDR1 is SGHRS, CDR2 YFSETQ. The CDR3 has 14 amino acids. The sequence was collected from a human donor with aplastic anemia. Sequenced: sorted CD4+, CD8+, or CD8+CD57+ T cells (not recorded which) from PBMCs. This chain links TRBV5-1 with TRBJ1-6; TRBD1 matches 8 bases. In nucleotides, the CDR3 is TGCGCCAGCAGCTTGGGCAGGGGGCAATCACCCCTCCACTTT. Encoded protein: CASSLGRGQSPLHF. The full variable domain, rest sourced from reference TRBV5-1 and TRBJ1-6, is KAGVTQTPRYLIKTRGQQVTLSCSPISGHRSVSWYQQTPGQGLQFLFEYFSETQRNKGNFPGRFSGRQFSNSRSEMNVSTLELGDSALYLCASSLGRGQSPLHFGNGTRLTVT.